This record covers a single TCR beta chain. The data derive from a study of blood T cell repertoires in COVID-19. Study overall: Collection of acute and convalescent COVID-19 samples took place in the United States, Italy and Spain. Sources were T cells, B-cell-depleted T cells, or PBMCs; the material itself was cDNA or gDNA.

The germline gives CDR1 LNHDA, CDR2 SQIVND (reference sequence). Trimming took 7 bases from V and 7 from J; bases not matched to a gene: 8. This CDR3 comprises 14 residues. Grouping used clinical history reported by participants in a survey and questionnaire. Symptom resolution, clearance, or two negative PCRs marked the recovered donors of Cohort 3. The protocol was immunoSEQ multiplex PCR, while the TCRdb copy is restricted to in-frame clones and leaves out a portion. The sample lists approximately 350,000 clones, over 75% occurring once. V is TRBV19 and J is TRBJ1-5; 9 bases line up with TRBD1. Sequenced: PBMCs or T cells enriched from blood (not recorded which). This clonotype was obtained from a man between 18 and 29 years old who had recovered from COVID-19. The CDR3 bases are TGTGCCAGTACTCCGGACAGGGGAGGACAGCCCCAGCATTTT. Its protein is CASTPDRGGQPQHF.